The clone carrying this TCR beta chain was detected once. The antigen is undetermined. Germline V CDR1 and CDR2: MNHNY, SVGAGI (reference sequence). V lost 10 bases and J 9 bases, leaving 15 bases between the germline ends. The CDR3 is 11 amino acids. Sample-barcoded 5' priming and a J-beta primer mix drove a second PCR of roughly 6 to 12 cycles. Through a template-switch adaptor with 12 random nucleotides, each cDNA molecule received a tag. TCRdb called the 5' RACE reads again in MiXCR, with one record for every CDR3 protein. This table has about 670,000 distinct CDR3 sequences, under 65% appearing once. The data stem from a study of blood T cells in healthy people across ages. Study-wide background: In model experiments, template switching was able to capture about one barcoded beta molecule for every two T cells that were present. The study, taken as a whole, reports: Roughly linear declines in TCR beta diversity per million T cells occurred with age. A conclusive naive versus antigen-experienced comparison was prevented by the unsorted PBMCs.

This clonotype originated in an elderly woman in good health. The chain couples TRBV6-6 to TRBJ2-5; no clear D gene. Sequencing was performed on blood. In DNA form, the CDR3 reads TGTGCCACCTCCGGGCCGCAGGCCCAGTACTTC. It is translated as CATSGPQAQYF.